These 27 T cell receptor beta chains share one sample of origin, sequenced in a study of cytomegalovirus exposure and HLA in healthy donors. PCR employed 60 Vbeta and 13 Jbeta primers. The repertoire was sequenced with immunoSEQ multiplex PCR; TCRdb's copy has only in-frame clones and lacks some. The data show under 200,000 clones, 73% seen once. Input material: PBMCs. These receptors originate from a woman aged 18-30 years in good health and CMV-seropositive.

This clone has only a few counts. The chain has TRBV6-5 and TRBJ2-5; 7 bases align to TRBD1. CDR3 length equals 15 residues. CDR1 is MNHEY, CDR2 SVGAGI, per germline. V trimming: 4 bases; J trimming: 1 base; junction bases outside the gene matches: 6. The CDR3 sequence: CASSFGTASQETQYF. The CDR3 nucleotides read TGTGCCAGCAGTTTCGGGACAGCCTCCCAAGAGACCCAGTACTTC.

This chain connects TRBV7-8 to TRBJ1-1, with 12 bases matching TRBD1. Trimming took 2 bases from V and 0 from J; bases not matched to a gene: 1. CDR3 length: 16 amino acids. The germline gives CDR1 SGHVS, CDR2 FQNEAQ. CDR3 nucleotide sequence: TGTGCCAGCAGCTTAAGGGACAGGGGGCTGAACACTGAAGCTTTCTTT. Translation: CASSLRDRGLNTEAFF. The full variable domain, with the rest looked up from reference TRBV7-8 and TRBJ1-1, is GAGVSQSPRYKVAKRGQDVALRCDPISGHVSLFWYQQALGQGPEFLTYFQNEAQLDKSGLPSDRFFAERPEGSVSTLKIQRTQQEDSAVYLCASSLRDRGLNTEAFFGQGTRLTVV.

Written as DNA, the CDR3 is TGTGCCAGCAGCTTACGGACTAGCGGGAACACCGGGGAGCTGTTTTTT. Protein sequence: CASSLRTSGNTGELFF. The chain links TRBV13 to TRBJ2-2, with TRBD2 matching 10 bases. Germline V CDR1 and CDR2: PRHDT, FYEKMQ (reference sequence). CDR3 length equals 16 residues. V trimming: 2 bases; J trimming: 1 base; junction bases outside the gene matches: 1.

The rearrangement joins TRBV5-1 to TRBJ2-3; perhaps TRBD1 as D (5 bases). The germline V gene has CDR1 SGHRS and CDR2 YFSETQ. This CDR3 contains 16 residues. V lost 3 bases, J lost 0 bases, and 14 bases lay in between. Here the CDR3 reads CASSSLSGPSTDTQYF. Here the CDR3 DNA reads TGCGCCAGCAGCTCGTTGTCAGGGCCTAGCACAGATACGCAGTATTTT.

The gene calls are TRBV5-1 and TRBJ1-1; 11 nucleotides align to TRBD1. CDR1 is SGHRS, CDR2 YFSETQ, per germline. The CDR3 loop spans 17 amino acids. V dropped 2 bases and J dropped 1; count of bases not matched to a gene: 7. CDR3 amino acids: CASSLGQGARENTEAFF. The DNA of the CDR3 is TGCGCCAGCAGCTTAGGACAGGGGGCGCGGGAGAACACTGAAGCTTTCTTT. The variable domain in full, completed from reference TRBV5-1 and TRBJ1-1, reads KAGVTQTPRYLIKTRGQQVTLSCSPISGHRSVSWYQQTPGQGLQFLFEYFSETQRNKGNFPGRFSGRQFSNSRSEMNVSTLELGDSALYLCASSLGQGARENTEAFFGQGTRLTVV.

The table lists this clone with a few counts. J is TRBJ2-2 and V is TRBV6-4; 9 nucleotides match TRBD1. Germline-derived CDR1 and CDR2 are MRHNA and SNTAGT. The CDR3 has 15 amino acids. With V trimmed by 2 bases and J by 3 bases, 1 base remained unmatched. CDR3 in DNA: TGTGCCAGCAGTGACGGGGACAGGGACACCGGGGAGCTGTTTTTT. Translated: CASSDGDRDTGELFF.

This clone was seen a single time. J is TRBJ1-2 and V is TRBV28; TRBD1 agrees at 12 bases. The ends lost 7 bases at V and 8 bases at J; junction bases unmatched: 14. The CDR3 totals 16 residues. The germline V gene has CDR1 MDHEN and CDR2 SYDVKM. CDR3 residues: CASTEHGTGGGGGYTF. In DNA form, the CDR3 reads TGTGCCAGCACCGAACATGGGACAGGGGGCGGAGGCGGCTACACCTTC.

V and J are TRBV11-3 and TRBJ1-6, with 7 bases matching TRBD1. This CDR3 comprises 17 residues. CDR1 and CDR2 from the germline V gene are SGHNT and YENEEA. Trimming removed 2 bases from V and 7 bases from J; junction bases left unmatched: 11. CDR3 nucleotide sequence: TGTGCCAGCAGCTTAACCCCGGGACAGCTTCCAAATTCACCCCTCCACTTT. As protein: CASSLTPGQLPNSPLHF.

Comment on this clone: One end of the junction is discordant with germline, which a read error may explain. The rearrangement links TRBV27 to TRBJ1-6, with no clear D. The CDR3 loop spans 14 amino acids. CDR1 is MNHEY, CDR2 SMNVEV, per germline (reference sequence). The CDR3 spells CATSPAGYNSPLHF. The CDR3 nucleotides read TGTGCCACCAGTCCCGCCGGCTATAATTCACCCCTCCACTTT.

This chain connects TRBV7-6 to TRBJ2-7; TRBD2 matches 12 bases. V was pared by 2 bases and J by 2 bases, with 4 bases of the junction left unmatched. CDR1 is SGHVS, CDR2 FNYEAQ, per germline. This CDR3 has 16 residues. CDR3 coding DNA: TGTGCCAGCAGCTTAAAAGGACTAGCGGGGACCTACGAGCAGTACTTC. Protein: CASSLKGLAGTYEQYF.

The rearrangement links TRBV6-5 to TRBJ1-1; TRBD1 aligns across 7 bases. After removal of 5 bases from V and 0 bases from J, the junction contained 3 bases not matched to a gene. This CDR3 has 14 amino acids. Germline V gene data show CDR1 as MNHEY and CDR2 as SVGAGI. Written as DNA, the CDR3 is TGTGCCAGCAGTCCACAGGGGCTGAACACTGAAGCTTTCTTT. The encoded protein is CASSPQGLNTEAFF.

The chain recombines TRBV2 with TRBJ2-1; a possible D gene is TRBD2 (6 bases). The germline CDR1 and CDR2 sequences are SNHLY and FYNNEI. The CDR3 runs to 13 residues. Trimming shortened V by 7 bases and J by 8 bases, and 15 bases separated the two germline ends. CDR3 DNA sequence: TGTGCCAGCACCCTGGTGGAGGGGTATGAGCAGTTCTTC. Translating it yields CASTLVEGYEQFF.

The chain links TRBV4-3 to TRBJ1-2; 9 nucleotides align to TRBD1. Germline CDR1 LGHNA, CDR2 YSLEER. The CDR3 length is 15 residues. V gave up 2 bases and J gave up 7 bases; unmatched junction bases: 8. The CDR3 nucleotides read TGCGCCAGCAGCCAATACATCGGACAGGGGCTTGGCTACACCTTC. Translated, it gives CASSQYIGQGLGYTF.

This clone was found once. The V gene is TRBV10-1, the J gene TRBJ1-2, with D perhaps matching TRBD1 (6 bases). Trimming took off 2 bases at V and 7 bases at J, with 17 bases between the two ends. The CDR3 has 15 residues. Germline V CDR1 and CDR2: WNHNN, SYGVQD (reference sequence). CDR3 nucleotides: TGCGCCAGCAGTGAGCGGCGGGGGCCCCTTATTGGCTACACCTTC. Translation gives CASSERRGPLIGYTF.

V is TRBV4-2 and J is TRBJ1-4; a weak D match, TRBD1 (6 bases). V lost 1 base to trimming and J lost 7 bases, with 13 bases between them. CDR3 length equals 15 residues. Germline loops: CDR1 LGHNA, CDR2 YNFKEQ. The CDR3 bases are TGTGCCAGCAGCCAAGGGCCCGGGACATCTGAAAAACTGTTTTTT. It encodes CASSQGPGTSEKLFF.

The chain is built from TRBV28 and TRBJ1-6, with 9 nucleotides matching TRBD1. Trimming at V came to 3 bases and at J to 10 bases, leaving 7 bases not matched to a gene. This CDR3 contains 15 residues. Germline V lookup: CDR1 MDHEN, CDR2 SYDVKM. The CDR3 here is CASSFGQGFRSPLHF. The CDR3 DNA reads as TGTGCCAGCAGTTTTGGACAGGGGTTCCGATCACCCCTCCACTTT.

The V call is TRBV5-6, the J call TRBJ1-1, with TRBD1 identical over 7 bases. With 7 bases clipped from V and 1 base from J, the junction kept 10 bases outside the gene matches. The CDR3 extends over 15 amino acids. The germline gives CDR1 SGHDT, CDR2 YYEEEE. CDR3 loop: CASHVFDRENTEAFF. CDR3 in DNA: TGTGCCAGCCATGTCTTCGACAGGGAGAACACTGAAGCTTTCTTT.

This chain connects TRBV4-3 to TRBJ2-3; D uncertain. This CDR3 comprises 15 residues. Germline lookup yields CDR1 LGHNA and CDR2 YSLEER. V lost 2 bases to trimming and J lost 4 bases, with 13 bases between them. The CDR3 DNA sequence: TGCGCCAGCAGCCAAAAGTCCAGGTCGGCAGATACGCAGTATTTT. Encoded protein: CASSQKSRSADTQYF.

CDR3 in DNA: TGCGCCAGCAGCTTGGAAAGGTACGGGGAATCGGACTCACCCCTCCACTTT. Residues: CASSLERYGESDSPLHF. The chain joins TRBV5-1 to TRBJ1-6; D unresolved. Germline CDR1 is SGHRS and CDR2 is YFSETQ. The CDR3 sequence is 17 residues long. V was shortened by 0 bases and J by 10 bases, with 20 bases between the two germline ends.

This rearrangement joins TRBV27 to TRBJ2-5; 11 bases align to TRBD2. V was pared by 5 bases and J by 2 bases, with 10 bases of the junction left unmatched. This CDR3 region has 17 residues. Germline loops: CDR1 MNHEY, CDR2 SMNVEV (reference sequence). The CDR3 DNA follows: TGTGCCAGCAGTAAATTAGCGGGGGGGTGGGTTCAAGAGACCCAGTACTTC. Translating gives CASSKLAGGWVQETQYF.

Only one count was recorded for this clone. The V gene is TRBV27, the J gene TRBJ2-3; 7 nucleotides match TRBD1. Germline CDR1 is MNHEY and CDR2 is SMNVEV (reference sequence). The CDR3 runs to 15 residues. J lost 1 base, V lost 10 bases, and 11 bases had no gene match. The chain's CDR3 is CATRQGFFGTDTQYF. In DNA form, the CDR3 reads TGTGCCACGAGACAGGGATTCTTCGGCACAGATACGCAGTATTTT.

The chain has TRBV27 and TRBJ2-5, with D perhaps TRBD2 (5 bases). V lost 3 bases and J 4 bases, leaving 9 bases between the germline ends. The CDR3 is 13 amino acids. Germline lookup yields CDR1 MNHEY and CDR2 SMNVEV (reference sequence). As DNA, the CDR3 is TGTGCCAGCAGTTTGGACTTTCTAGAGACCCAGTACTTC. Amino acids: CASSLDFLETQYF.

V and J are TRBV27 and TRBJ2-3; TRBD2 aligns across 8 bases. Germline CDR1 and CDR2: MNHEY and SMNVEV (reference sequence). The CDR3 contains 14 residues. Trimming removed 8 bases from V and 2 bases from J; junction bases left unmatched: 6. CDR3 loop: CASFKRGFTDTQYF. The DNA of the CDR3 is TGTGCCAGCTTTAAGCGGGGGTTCACAGATACGCAGTATTTT.

The chain has TRBV7-9 and TRBJ1-1, with 9 bases aligning to TRBD1. CDR3 length equals 15 residues. Germline loops: CDR1 SEHNR, CDR2 FQNEAQ (reference sequence). V lost 1 base and J lost 6; bases outside the gene matches: 6. DNA of the CDR3: TGTGCCAGCAGCTTAGGCCGGGACAGGGTCCCTGAAGCTTTCTTT. Translation gives CASSLGRDRVPEAFF.

The sample holds a few counts of this clone. This chain links TRBV6-5 with TRBJ2-7; D uncertain. Germline CDR1 reads MNHEY; CDR2 reads SVGAGI. CDR3 length equals 14 residues. The CDR3 DNA reads as TGTGCTTTTTTCAAGCAGAAGGCGGCATACGAGCAGTACTTC. Amino acid sequence: CAFFKQKAAYEQYF.

The V gene is TRBV7-2, the J gene TRBJ2-1; D possibly corresponds to TRBD1 (6 bases). Germline lookup yields CDR1 SGHTA and CDR2 FQGNSA. Trimming took off 7 bases at V and 10 bases at J, with 20 bases between the two ends. The CDR3 is 14 residues long. The CDR3 DNA reads as TGTGCCAGCACCCGGGACACGGCTAAGGGGGAGCAGTTCTTC. It yields the protein CASTRDTAKGEQFF. The entire variable domain, with the rest obtained from reference TRBV7-2 and TRBJ2-1, is as follows: GAGVSQSPSNKVTEKGKDVELRCDPISGHTALYWYRQSLGQGLEFLIYFQGNSAPDKSGLPSDRFSAERTGGSVSTLTIQRTQQEDSAVYLCASTRDTAKGEQFFGPGTRLTVL.

V is TRBV7-3 and J is TRBJ2-3, with TRBD2 identical over 13 bases. The trim removed 0 bases at V and 5 bases at J, leaving 8 bases unmatched. Germline CDR1 SGHTA, CDR2 FQGTGA. The CDR3 totals 18 residues. CDR3 coding DNA: TGTGCCAGCAGCTTAACCCCCCCGGGACTAGCGGGGCAAGATACGCAGTATTTT. As protein: CASSLTPPGLAGQDTQYF.